This T cell receptor (beta chain) was sequenced for a study of Graves' ophthalmopathy and Graves' hyperthyroidism. Deletions cut 1 base from V and 7 bases from J, with 9 bases between. Looked up from germline, CDR1 is SGDLS and CDR2 is YYNGEE. The CDR3 is 13 amino acids. Beta-chain TCR CDR3 regions were amplified from RNA transcripts. Second-round multiplex PCR followed a first-round RT-PCR using HTBI primers. MiXCR, applied by TCRdb to the multiplex PCR reads, yields one record per CDR3 protein. The sample has 30,000 to 50,000 distinct CDR3 sequences; approximately 53% are singletons. Material: peripheral blood. The source of this sequence is an adult woman with stable Graves' hyperthyroidism. This chain links TRBV9 with TRBJ1-5, with TRBD1 as a possible D gene (5 bases). The CDR3 here is CASSVSGDQPQHF. DNA for the CDR3: TGTGCCAGCAGCGTATCCGGGGACCAGCCCCAGCATTTT.